In this sample, the clone carrying this TCR beta chain turned up a few times. Its antigen is as yet unknown. This specimen comes from a study of T-cell memory formation after mild COVID-19. Study-wide background: TCR clusters were mostly confined to one donor each.

Study-level points and caveats: Shrinking CD4+ clones were chiefly CM and EM; CD8+ ones were chiefly EMRA. Clones contracting over day 15 to 85 were CD4/CD8 balanced, with later expanders leaning CD4+.

From germline, CDR1 is KGHSH and CDR2 LQKENI. The CDR3 totals 15 residues. V lost 3 bases and J lost 3, with 9 bases in between. TCRdb reanalysed the 5' RACE reads using MiXCR and keeps one entry per CDR3 protein. This table holds 500,000 to 600,000 distinct CDR3 sequences, under 20% found once. Input material: PBMCs or a T cell subset sorted from them (not recorded which). This chain joins TRBV18 and TRBJ2-6, with D hard to call. The sequence was collected from an adult woman who had mild COVID-19 (a few samples of this study predate the infection). Cell type and time point are not known. Here the CDR3 DNA reads TGTGCCAGCTCACCTAATTCACTTGGGGCCAACGTCCTGACTTTC. Protein sequence: CASSPNSLGANVLTF.